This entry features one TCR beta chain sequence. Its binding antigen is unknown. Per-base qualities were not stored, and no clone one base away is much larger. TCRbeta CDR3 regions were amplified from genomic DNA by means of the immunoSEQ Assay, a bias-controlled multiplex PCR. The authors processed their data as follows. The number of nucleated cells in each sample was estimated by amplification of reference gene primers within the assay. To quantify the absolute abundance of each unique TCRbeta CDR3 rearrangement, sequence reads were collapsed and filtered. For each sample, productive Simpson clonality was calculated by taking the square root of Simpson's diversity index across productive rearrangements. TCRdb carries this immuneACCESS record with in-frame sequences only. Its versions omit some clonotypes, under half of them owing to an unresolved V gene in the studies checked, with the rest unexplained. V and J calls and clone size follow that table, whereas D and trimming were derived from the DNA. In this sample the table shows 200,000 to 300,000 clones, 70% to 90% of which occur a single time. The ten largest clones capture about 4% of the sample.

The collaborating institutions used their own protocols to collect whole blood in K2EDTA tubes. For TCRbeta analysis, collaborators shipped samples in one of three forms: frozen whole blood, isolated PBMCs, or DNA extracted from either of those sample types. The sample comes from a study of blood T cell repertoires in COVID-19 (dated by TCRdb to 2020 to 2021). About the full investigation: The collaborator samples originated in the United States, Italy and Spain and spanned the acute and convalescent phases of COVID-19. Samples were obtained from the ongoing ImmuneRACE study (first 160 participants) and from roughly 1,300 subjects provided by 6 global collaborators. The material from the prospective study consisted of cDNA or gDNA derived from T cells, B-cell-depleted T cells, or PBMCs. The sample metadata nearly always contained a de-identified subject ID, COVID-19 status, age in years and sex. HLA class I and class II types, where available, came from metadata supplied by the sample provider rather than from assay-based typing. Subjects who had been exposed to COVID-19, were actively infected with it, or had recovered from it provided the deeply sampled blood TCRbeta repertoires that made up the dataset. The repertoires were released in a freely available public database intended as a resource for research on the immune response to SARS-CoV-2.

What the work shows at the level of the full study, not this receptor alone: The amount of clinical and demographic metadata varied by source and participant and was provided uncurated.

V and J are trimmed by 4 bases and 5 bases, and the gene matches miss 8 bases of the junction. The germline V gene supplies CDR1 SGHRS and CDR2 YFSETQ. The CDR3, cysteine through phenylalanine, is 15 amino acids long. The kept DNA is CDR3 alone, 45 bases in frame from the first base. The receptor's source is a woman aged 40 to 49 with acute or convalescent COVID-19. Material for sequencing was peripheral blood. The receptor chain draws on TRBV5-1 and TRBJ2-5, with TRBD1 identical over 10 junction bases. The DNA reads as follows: TGCGCCAGCAGCCCGAAGACAGGGGGCGCGGAGACCCAGTACTTC. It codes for CASSPKTGGAETQYF.